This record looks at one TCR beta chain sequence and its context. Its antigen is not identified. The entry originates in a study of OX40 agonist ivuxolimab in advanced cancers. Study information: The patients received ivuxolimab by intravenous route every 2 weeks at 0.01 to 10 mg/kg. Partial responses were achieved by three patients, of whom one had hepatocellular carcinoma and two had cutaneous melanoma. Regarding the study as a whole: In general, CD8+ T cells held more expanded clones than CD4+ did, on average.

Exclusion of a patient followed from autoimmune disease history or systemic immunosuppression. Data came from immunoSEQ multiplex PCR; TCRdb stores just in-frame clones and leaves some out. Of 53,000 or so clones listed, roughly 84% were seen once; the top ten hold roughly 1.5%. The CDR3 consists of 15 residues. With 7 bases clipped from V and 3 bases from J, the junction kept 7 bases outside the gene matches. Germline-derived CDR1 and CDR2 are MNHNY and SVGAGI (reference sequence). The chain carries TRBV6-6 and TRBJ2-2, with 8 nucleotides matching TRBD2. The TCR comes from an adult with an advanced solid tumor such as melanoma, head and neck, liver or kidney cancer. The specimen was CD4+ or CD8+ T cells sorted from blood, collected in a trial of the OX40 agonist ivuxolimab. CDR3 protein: CASTRGGQYTGELFF. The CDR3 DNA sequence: TGTGCCAGCACCCGGGGGGGCCAATACACCGGGGAGCTGTTTTTT.